Detailed here is one TCR beta chain. The data were obtained in a study of T cell repertoires in cytomegalovirus infection. TCRdb used MiXCR to reprocess the reads, holding one entry per CDR3 protein. The sample lists roughly 310,000 distinct CDR3 sequences, 15% to 20% occurring once. This clonotype was obtained from a human donor in good health (CMV status not recorded). Some clones in this sample may be carry-over from other donors' samples. The specimen was PBMCs.

The CDR3 loop reads CASSTGLTADEQFF. The DNA for the CDR3 is TGTGCCAGTAGTACCGGACTGACAGCCGATGAGCAGTTCTTC. The rearrangement uses TRBV19 and TRBJ2-1, with D perhaps given as TRBD1 or TRBD2 (5 bases each). Trimming stripped 4 bases from V and 8 bases from J, with 15 bases between. Germline-derived CDR1 and CDR2 are LNHDA and SQIVND (reference sequence). The CDR3 runs 14 residues.